What follows are 31 T cell receptor beta chains derived from one specimen sequenced in a study of T cell responses to AZD1222 COVID-19 vaccine. This table comes from immunoSEQ multiplex PCR, and its TCRdb copy is limited to in-frame clones, with some not included. The top ten hold 15% to 20% of the sample, which has about 100,000 clones, about 86% seen once. Sequencing used peripheral blood, obtained on day 0 of AZD1222 vaccination. These TCRs come from an adult in good health.

The chain uses TRBV28 and TRBJ1-1; TRBD1 is a possible D gene (5 bases). The CDR3 has 12 residues. Trimming shortened V by 10 bases and J by 3 bases, and 12 bases separated the two germline ends. Germline V CDR1 and CDR2: MDHEN, SYDVKM. The DNA of the CDR3 is TGTGCCACCAAAGGGGAAGACACTGAAGCTTTCTTT. The encoded protein is CATKGEDTEAFF.

V gene TRBV19 combines with J gene TRBJ2-5; TRBD2 is a possible D gene (5 bases). The V end was cut by 3 bases, the J end by 5 bases, with 19 bases between. The V gene's germline CDR1 is LNHDA and CDR2 SQIVND (reference sequence). The CDR3 is 16 residues long. The CDR3 DNA sequence: TGTGCCAGTAGTATTGAAGGAGCTGGTGGGGAGGAGACCCAGTACTTC. Translating gives CASSIEGAGGEETQYF.

This clone came up once. The V and J genes are TRBV5-1 and TRBJ2-3; TRBD2 agrees at 12 bases. V was pared by 6 bases and J by 0 bases, with 14 bases of the junction left unmatched. Germline V gene data show CDR1 as SGHRS and CDR2 as YFSETQ. The CDR3 is 19 residues long. CDR3 sequence: CASTRTSGTRFTSTDTQYF. In DNA, the CDR3 is TGCGCCAGCACCAGGACTAGCGGGACCCGGTTCACTAGCACAGATACGCAGTATTTT.

In nucleotides, the CDR3 is TGTGCCAGCAGCTTAGGTGCAGCCCGGGTCGGGGAGCTGTTTTTT. Its protein is CASSLGAARVGELFF. The chain combines TRBV11-2 with TRBJ2-2; no firm D call. Trimming shortened V by 1 base and J by 7 bases, and 13 bases separated the two germline ends. The germline gives CDR1 SGHAT, CDR2 FQNNGV. The CDR3 runs to 15 residues.

This sequence joins TRBV4-1 and TRBJ2-1; 7 bases agree with TRBD2. Germline V gives CDR1 MGHRA, CDR2 YSYEKL. CDR3 length: 15 amino acids. The V and J ends lost 4 bases and 6 bases, in that order; junction bases with no gene match: 9. CDR3 sequence (DNA): TGCGCCAGCAGCCTATGGGAGGGAATTTTCAATGAGCAGTTCTTC. Its protein is CASSLWEGIFNEQFF.

The chain uses TRBV5-1 and TRBJ2-3, with a tentative D call TRBD1 (6 bases). Trimming pared 4 bases from V and 1 base from J, leaving 13 bases between. The CDR3 extends over 15 amino acids. Germline V gives CDR1 SGHRS, CDR2 YFSETQ. The CDR3 sequence: CASSVRDIRTDTQYF. The CDR3 bases are TGCGCCAGCAGCGTCCGGGACATACGCACAGATACGCAGTATTTT.

The J gene is TRBJ2-7, the V gene TRBV3-1 (or the pseudogene TRBV3-2), with a weak D call TRBD2 (7 bases). Looked up from germline, CDR1 is LGHDT and CDR2 is YNNKEL (reference sequence). V lost 0 bases to trimming and J lost 2 bases, with 11 bases between them. CDR3 size: 15 residues. The CDR3, as DNA: TGTGCCAGCAGCCAAGAAGGGGGGGCAACCTACGAGCAGTACTTC. Translating gives CASSQEGGATYEQYF.

The genes are TRBV6-5 and TRBJ2-7, with no clear D. This CDR3 has 15 amino acids. V was shortened by 2 bases and J by 2 bases, with 13 bases between the two germline ends. From germline, CDR1 is MNHEY and CDR2 SVGAGI. In DNA form, the CDR3 reads TGTGCCAGCAGTTACCGTTTTCCCTTAACCTACGAGCAGTACTTC. This sequence encodes CASSYRFPLTYEQYF.

The rearrangement uses TRBV10-3 and TRBJ2-1; D unresolved. Germline loops: CDR1 ENHRY, CDR2 SYGVKD. The V end lost 3 bases, the J end lost 4 bases, and 10 bases lay between the germline ends. This CDR3 spans 14 amino acids. The CDR3 sequence is CAISDLAEYNEQFF. CDR3 nucleotides: TGTGCCATCAGTGACCTTGCGGAGTACAATGAGCAGTTCTTC.

The chain carries TRBV5-1 and TRBJ1-4; no clear D gene. The CDR3 is 14 amino acids. V dropped 1 base and J dropped 6 bases, with 10 bases sitting between them. Germline V gene data show CDR1 as SGHRS and CDR2 as YFSETQ. CDR3 residues: CASSLTESHEKLFF. CDR3 DNA: TGCGCCAGCAGCTTGACGGAGTCCCATGAAAAACTGTTTTTT.

This chain links TRBV28 with TRBJ1-3, with 9 nucleotides matching TRBD1. Trimming removed 6 bases from V and 4 bases from J; junction bases left unmatched: 10. Germline values: CDR1 MDHEN, CDR2 SYDVKM. The CDR3 loop spans 16 amino acids. The CDR3 DNA reads TGTGCCAGCAGGGGGGGGGACAGGGTTACGGGAAACACCATATATTTT. Translating it yields CASRGGDRVTGNTIYF. Full variable domain (remainder filled in from reference TRBV28 and TRBJ1-3): DVKVTQSSRYLVKRTGEKVFLECVQDMDHENMFWYRQDPGLGLRLIYFSYDVKMKEKGDIPEGYSVSREKKERFSLILESASTNQTSMYLCASRGGDRVTGNTIYFGEGSWLTVV.

The chain combines TRBV6-5 with TRBJ2-1; 9 bases map to TRBD1. From germline, CDR1 is MNHEY and CDR2 SVGAGI. The J segment lost 8 bases and the V segment lost 5 bases, leaving 10 bases of the junction unmatched. The CDR3 runs to 15 residues. The CDR3 protein is CASSKQGALLDEQFF. CDR3 nucleotide sequence: TGTGCCAGCAGTAAACAGGGGGCGTTATTGGATGAGCAGTTCTTC.

The chain combines TRBV5-1 with TRBJ1-1; TRBD1 agrees at 9 bases. V was clipped by 0 bases and J by 0 bases; unmatched bases: 12. Germline V CDR1 and CDR2: SGHRS, YFSETQ. The CDR3 has 19 amino acids. CDR3 DNA sequence: TGCGCCAGCAGCTTGGGGCCGGACAGGGGCAGAATCCTGAACACTGAAGCTTTCTTT. It yields the protein CASSLGPDRGRILNTEAFF.

The genes are TRBV2 and TRBJ1-6, with TRBD1 as a possible D gene (6 bases). CDR1 is SNHLY, CDR2 FYNNEI, per germline. The CDR3 contains 16 residues. Trimming removed 5 bases from V and 7 bases from J, with 18 bases in between. Written as DNA, the CDR3 is TGTGCCAGCAGTCTGGGGTGGGGGGCGGACAATTCACCCCTCCACTTT. Protein: CASSLGWGADNSPLHF.

The rearrangement uses TRBV7-2 and TRBJ1-3, with unresolved D. The V gene lost 5 bases and the J gene lost 1 base, with 12 bases spanning the gap. Germline V lookup: CDR1 SGHTA, CDR2 FQGNSA. There are 15 residues in the CDR3. The CDR3 here is CASSQVDGSGNTIYF. CDR3 in DNA: TGTGCCAGCAGCCAAGTGGACGGTTCTGGAAACACCATATATTTT.

This clone was seen a single time. The CDR3 nucleotides read TGTGCCAGCAGCGTAGGAGGGCAGGGTGGAAACACCATATATTTT. This encodes CASSVGGQGGNTIYF. V and J are TRBV9 and TRBJ1-3, with TRBD1 as a possible D gene (5 bases). V was clipped by 0 bases and J by 3 bases, with 10 bases between them. The CDR3 totals 15 residues. CDR1 and CDR2 from the germline V gene are SGDLS and YYNGEE.

This chain joins TRBV2 and TRBJ1-5, with unresolved D. Germline V gives CDR1 SNHLY, CDR2 FYNNEI. With 2 bases removed from V and 6 bases from J, the gap between germline ends came to 11 bases. This CDR3 is built from 14 residues. The CDR3 region has the DNA TGTGCCAGCAGTGAATCCTTAGGACTTCAGCCCCAGCATTTT. Its translation is CASSESLGLQPQHF.

The J gene is TRBJ2-1, the V gene TRBV6-5; no clear D gene. CDR1 MNHEY and CDR2 SVGAGI come from the germline V gene. The V and J ends lost 7 bases and 0 bases respectively, with 10 bases between them. The CDR3 consists of 14 residues. The CDR3 protein is CASTLSSSYNEQFF. The CDR3 DNA is TGTGCCAGCACACTCTCAAGCTCCTACAATGAGCAGTTCTTC.

This clone was seen only a few times. The chain uses TRBV7-2 and TRBJ2-7; tentative D call: TRBD2 (6 bases). Per germline, CDR1 SGHTA and CDR2 FQGNSA. The CDR3 covers 14 residues. Trimming left V 2 bases short and J 6 bases short, with 14 bases between. The CDR3 loop reads CASSLPGAFSEQYF. Written as DNA, the CDR3 is TGTGCCAGCAGCTTACCGGGAGCCTTCTCCGAGCAGTACTTC.

The V gene is TRBV19, the J gene TRBJ1-1; TRBD1 aligns across 7 bases. The CDR3 is made up of 13 amino acids. Germline lookup yields CDR1 LNHDA and CDR2 SQIVND (reference sequence). V lost 6 bases, J lost 7 bases, and 8 bases stayed unmatched. The CDR3 sequence: CASSLIRDSEAFF. The CDR3 DNA reads as TGTGCCAGTAGCCTCATCCGGGACAGTGAAGCTTTCTTT.

V usage is TRBV11-3 and J usage is TRBJ1-4; D gene uncertain. Trimming shortened V by 2 bases and J by 7 bases, and 11 bases separated the two germline ends. The CDR3 totals 14 residues. The germline V gene encodes CDR1 SGHNT and CDR2 YENEEA. The CDR3 reads CASSLQGNGEKLFF. The CDR3 DNA reads TGTGCCAGCAGCTTACAAGGAAATGGTGAAAAACTGTTTTTT.

The rearrangement uses TRBV6-5 and TRBJ1-1; a possible D gene is TRBD1 (5 bases). Deletions cut 7 bases from V and 6 bases from J, with 18 bases between. CDR1 and CDR2 (germline): MNHEY, SVGAGI. The length of the CDR3 is 14 residues. In DNA form, the CDR3 reads TGTGCCAGCAAAAGATCCCAGGGTGGGGCTGAAGCTTTCTTT. Translating gives CASKRSQGGAEAFF.

This rearrangement joins TRBV7-8 to TRBJ1-5; D not certain. Trimming cost V 3 bases and J 2 bases, with 5 bases left between them. This CDR3 spans 13 amino acids. Germline-derived CDR1 and CDR2 are SGHVS and FQNEAQ. In DNA, the CDR3 is TGTGCCAGCAGCTTCCATGGCAATCAGCCCCAGCATTTT. Protein sequence: CASSFHGNQPQHF.

This chain connects TRBV19 to TRBJ2-7; the D gene is possibly TRBD1 (7 bases). This CDR3 region has 17 residues. From germline, CDR1 is LNHDA and CDR2 SQIVND (reference sequence). Trimming took 4 bases from V and 1 from J, leaving 20 bases between them. The CDR3 DNA sequence: TGTGCCAGTAGTAAGGGGGCAGGGGGGCCCCTGTCCTACGAGCAGTACTTC. Protein sequence: CASSKGAGGPLSYEQYF.

The chain links TRBV6-5 to TRBJ1-1; possibly TRBD1 for D (5 bases). Looked up from germline, CDR1 is MNHEY and CDR2 is SVGAGI. V was cut by 3 bases and J by 4 bases, with 9 bases left in between. The CDR3 runs 13 residues. The CDR3 sequence is CASSYQGTTEAFF. The CDR3 nucleotides are TGTGCCAGCAGTTATCAGGGCACCACTGAAGCTTTCTTT.

This clone was seen once. The gene calls are TRBV3-1 (or the pseudogene TRBV3-2) and TRBJ2-3; tentatively, D is TRBD2 (6 bases). V lost 2 bases to trimming and J lost 2 bases, with 11 bases between them. CDR1 and CDR2 (germline): LGHDT, YNNKEL (reference sequence). The CDR3 contains 15 residues. CDR3 sequence: CASSQRSGNTDTQYF. CDR3 in DNA: TGTGCCAGCAGCCAACGTAGCGGAAACACAGATACGCAGTATTTT.

CDR3 residues: CASSHDDRYNEQFF. The CDR3 DNA reads TGTGCCAGCAGCCACGACGACAGGTACAATGAGCAGTTCTTC. The chain links TRBV5-4 to TRBJ2-1; the D gene is possibly TRBD1 (6 bases). This CDR3 spans 14 amino acids. Looked up from germline, CDR1 is SGHNT and CDR2 is YYREEE (reference sequence). Deletions cut 4 bases from V and 4 bases from J, with 12 bases between.

The chain has TRBV6-6 and TRBJ1-5, with D perhaps matching TRBD1 (5 bases). Germline V lookup: CDR1 MNHNY, CDR2 SVGAGI (reference sequence). Trimming pared 7 bases from V and 3 bases from J, leaving 16 bases between. This CDR3 has 15 amino acids. CDR3 nucleotide sequence: TGTGCCAGCACTACCCGGGTGGGGGTCAATCAGCCCCAGCATTTT. This translates into CASTTRVGVNQPQHF.

The gene calls are TRBV5-1 and TRBJ1-6, with D maybe TRBD1 (5 bases). Germline V gene sequence: CDR1 SGHRS, CDR2 YFSETQ. Trimming removed 4 bases at V and 7 bases at J, with 12 bases between. CDR3 size: 14 residues. The CDR3 sequence: CASSPSRGNSPLHF. CDR3 nucleotide sequence: TGCGCCAGCAGCCCCTCACGGGGGAATTCACCCCTCCACTTT.

The rearrangement uses TRBV2 and TRBJ1-2, with no clear D. The CDR3 length is 13 residues. Per the germline V gene, CDR1 is SNHLY and CDR2 is FYNNEI. Trimming cost V 1 base and J 2 bases, with 5 bases left between them. The CDR3 spells CASSEGPNYGYTF. CDR3 nucleotide sequence: TGTGCCAGCAGTGAAGGTCCGAACTATGGCTACACCTTC.

This sequence joins TRBV9 and TRBJ1-4; the match to TRBD1 covers 10 bases. The CDR3 sequence is 16 residues long. The V gene end was trimmed by 3 bases and the J gene end by 0 bases; junction bases not matched to a gene: 2. Germline CDR1 is SGDLS and CDR2 is YYNGEE. DNA of the CDR3: TGTGCCAGCAGCGCGGACAGGGGGGCAACTAATGAAAAACTGTTTTTT. This encodes CASSADRGATNEKLFF. The variable domain in full, completed from reference TRBV9 and TRBJ1-4, reads DSGVTQTPKHLITATGQRVTLRCSPRSGDLSVYWYQQSLDQGLQFLIQYYNGEERAKGNILERFSAQQFPDLHSELNLSSLELGDSALYFCASSADRGATNEKLFFGSGTQLSVL.